The rows below give T cell receptor beta chains drawn from one sample of a study of identical twins' blood T cells. TCRdb reprocessed the 5' RACE reads via MiXCR and lists one record per CDR3 protein. This sample has 350,000 to 400,000 distinct CDR3 sequences; roughly 30% occur once, and the top ten carry roughly 6.1%. The sequencing input was PBMCs. The receptors were sampled from a woman aged 18-49 years in good health. CDR3s leave out the opening cysteine and the closing phenylalanine or tryptophan.

cdr3_aa	v_call	j_call
ASSPSTGNTEAF	TRBV5-1	TRBJ1-1
AISEGDTEAL	TRBV10-3	TRBJ1-1
ASTLGAGSRSTEAF	TRBV19	TRBJ1-1
ASSPTTGGGGYT	TRBV5-5	TRBJ1-2
ASSRDRFDEKLF	TRBV3-1	TRBJ1-4
ASSRGLAGDNEQF	TRBV18	TRBJ2-1
SGLGPGLESYT	TRBV29-1	TRBJ1-2
ASSDFTGQGTYGYT	TRBV25-1	TRBJ1-2
ASTLTNTEAF	TRBV19	TRBJ1-1
ASSLTQGSEKLF	TRBV7-9	TRBJ1-4
ASSLVEGPGRASTDTQY	TRBV11-3	TRBJ2-3
SAPGSKYTEAF	TRBV20-1	TRBJ1-1
SARTSGSDNNEQF	TRBV20-1	TRBJ2-1
ASSSVQVGGEQY	TRBV12-3/TRBV12-4	TRBJ2-7
ASSFGGRNQPQH	TRBV7-9	TRBJ1-5
ASSPYTPGGNTEAF	TRBV18	TRBJ1-1
ASSAGGYSNQPQH	TRBV9	TRBJ1-5
ASSIGTFYEQY	TRBV19	TRBJ2-7
AWSGGGATGELF	TRBV30	TRBJ2-2
AGRTGGVVTETF	TRBV2	TRBJ1-1
SVWSNYGYT	TRBV29-1	TRBJ1-2
ASSVEAVNTEAF	TRBV9	TRBJ1-1
ASSSLGLNTGELF	TRBV9	TRBJ2-2
SAGLATDTQY	TRBV20-1	TRBJ2-3
ASSSDRDQPQH	TRBV5-6	TRBJ1-5
ATDGETNEKLF	TRBV19	TRBJ1-4
ASSSRSNRANYGYT	TRBV27	TRBJ1-2
SASRGQVDTF	TRBV20-1	TRBJ1-1